The 22 T cell receptor beta chains below all came from one sample that was sequenced in a study of blood T cell repertoires in COVID-19 (dated by TCRdb to 2020 to 2022). Library prep was done by the immunoSEQ multiplex PCR assay. This immuneACCESS table, as held by TCRdb, lists in-frame sequences with V and J called but not all clones. Of the missing ones, under half trace to an unresolved V gene in checked studies; the others have no known cause. The sample profile shows about 45,000 clones; roughly 89% of them were found once. The ten largest clones take up roughly 0.4% of the sample. The sequenced sample consisted of peripheral blood. Source of these receptors: a human donor in a cohort sampled during active COVID-19.

The chain has TRBV5-4 and TRBJ2-7; D possibly corresponds to TRBD2 (5 bases). This CDR3 spans 13 amino acids. Germline values: CDR1 SGHNT, CDR2 YYREEE (reference sequence). V was pared by 3 bases and J by 0 bases, with 7 bases between. In DNA form, the CDR3 reads TGTGCCAGCAGCTCCACTAGCTCCTACGAGCAGTACTTC. The encoded protein is CASSSTSSYEQYF. Together with reference TRBV5-4 and TRBJ2-7, the CDR3 gives the full variable domain: ETGVTQSPTHLIKTRGQQVTLRCSSQSGHNTVSWYQQALGQGPQFIFQYYREEENGRGNFPPRFSGLQFPNYSSELNVNALELDDSALYLCASSSTSSYEQYFGPGTRLTVT.

V gene TRBV19 combines with J gene TRBJ2-7; D possibly corresponds to TRBD1 (5 bases). Germline CDR1 and CDR2: LNHDA and SQIVND (reference sequence). Between the trimmed V and J ends, which lost 5 bases and 4 bases, there was a span of 12 bases. This CDR3 contains 13 residues. The CDR3 is CASSPRQHYEQYF. The DNA for the CDR3 is TGTGCCAGTAGTCCTAGACAGCATTACGAGCAGTACTTC.

This clone was seen only once. V and J are TRBV4-1 and TRBJ1-4; D is uncertain. The CDR3 has 14 residues. Trimming left V 1 base short and J 2 bases short, with 5 bases between. The germline V gene has CDR1 MGHRA and CDR2 YSYEKL. The CDR3 sequence: CASSQGGTNEKLFF. The CDR3 nucleotides read TGCGCCAGCAGCCAAGGCGGGACTAATGAAAAACTGTTTTTT.

CDR3 amino acids: CASSPNQYNSPLHF. CDR3 coding DNA: TGTGCCAGCAGCCCGAACCAGTATAATTCACCCCTCCACTTT. This sequence joins TRBV3-1 (or the pseudogene TRBV3-2) and TRBJ1-6; D is ambiguous. CDR3 length equals 14 residues. CDR1 and CDR2 (germline): LGHDT, YNNKEL (reference sequence). The ends were cut back, 4 bases at V and 4 bases at J, with 8 bases in the middle.

This clone turned up a few times. The chain has TRBV4-2 and TRBJ1-6; 7 bases match TRBD1. CDR1 is LGHNA and CDR2 is YNFKEQ in the germline V gene. V shed 2 bases, J shed 9 bases, and the junction held 4 bases outside the gene matches. This CDR3 has 14 residues. CDR3 region: CASSQKGAGSPLHF. The CDR3 DNA is TGTGCCAGCAGCCAAAAGGGGGCCGGTTCACCCCTCCACTTT.

Remarks on this clone: Mismatch with germline at one junction end may stem from a read error. J is TRBJ2-7 and V is TRBV4-1; tentative D call: TRBD1 (5 bases). Germline CDR1 reads MGHRA; CDR2 reads YSYEKL. This CDR3 spans 12 amino acids. CDR3 nucleotide sequence: TGCGCCAGCAGCCAAGATGGACAAGCCCCCGGATTC. This gives the protein CASSQDGQAPGF.

This sequence joins TRBV11-2 and TRBJ1-6; 7 nucleotides line up with TRBD1. This CDR3 has 14 amino acids. The trim removed 3 bases at V and 10 bases at J, leaving 6 bases unmatched. The germline CDR1 and CDR2 sequences are SGHAT and FQNNGV. Here the CDR3 reads CASSFYRGNSPLHF. The CDR3 region has the DNA TGTGCCAGCAGCTTTTACAGGGGCAACTCACCCCTCCACTTT. The variable domain in full, with the rest retrieved from reference TRBV11-2 and TRBJ1-6, is EAGVAQSPRYKIIEKRQSVAFWCNPISGHATLYWYQQILGQGPKLLIQFQNNGVVDDSQLPKDRFSAERLKGVDSTLKIQPAKLEDSAVYLCASSFYRGNSPLHFGNGTRLTVT.

This rearrangement joins TRBV11-2 to TRBJ2-7; 9 nucleotides line up with TRBD1. Unmatched junction bases numbered 14, after V lost 3 bases and J lost 2 bases. Germline V gene sequence: CDR1 SGHAT, CDR2 FQNNGV. The CDR3 consists of 18 residues. The CDR3 coding sequence is TGTGCCAGCAGCTTCGGAAAGTGGGGGACAGGGAGTCCCTACGAGCAGTACTTC. It encodes CASSFGKWGTGSPYEQYF.

This clone was seen only a few times. The genes are TRBV4-3 and TRBJ2-7, with a weak D call TRBD2 (6 bases). The ends were cut back, 0 bases at V and 6 bases at J, with 15 bases in the middle. Germline assignment: CDR1 LGHNA and CDR2 YSLEER. This CDR3 has 15 residues. CDR3 residues: CASSQDRAGPTEQYF. CDR3 in DNA: TGCGCCAGCAGCCAAGATAGGGCGGGACCGACCGAGCAGTACTTC.

This clone was observed a few times. The J gene is TRBJ2-7, the V gene TRBV4-1; 8 nucleotides match TRBD1. Trimming removed 0 bases from V and 3 bases from J; junction bases left unmatched: 10. This CDR3 contains 17 residues. The germline gives CDR1 MGHRA, CDR2 YSYEKL. CDR3 nucleotide sequence: TGCGCCAGCAGCCAAGAATTCAGGGGGCGCCTCGTCTACGAGCAGTACTTC. Translation: CASSQEFRGRLVYEQYF.

This clone was picked up one time. The chain couples TRBV7-2 to TRBJ1-1, with 7 nucleotides matching TRBD1. This CDR3 spans 12 amino acids. The J segment lost 11 bases and the V segment lost 3 bases, leaving 6 bases of the junction unmatched. Germline loops: CDR1 SGHTA, CDR2 FQGNSA. The CDR3 is CASSLRTGRAFF. Here the CDR3 DNA reads TGTGCCAGCAGCTTGCGGACAGGACGGGCTTTCTTT.

This clone was counted once. The chain couples TRBV6-4 to TRBJ2-7, with 8 bases lining up with TRBD1. The CDR3 length is 13 residues. The germline V gene encodes CDR1 MRHNA and CDR2 SNTAGT. After removal of 3 bases from V and 8 bases from J, the junction contained 6 bases not matched to a gene. The CDR3 DNA is TGTGCCAGCAGTGAGTCAGGGGGCACCCAGCAGTACTTC. Protein sequence: CASSESGGTQQYF.

This chain uses TRBV18 with TRBJ1-2, with no clear D. Germline assignment: CDR1 KGHSH and CDR2 LQKENI. This CDR3 is built from 14 residues. V gave up 5 bases and J gave up 8 bases, with 18 bases separating them. CDR3 coding DNA: TGTGCCAGCTCAAGGGCGGAGGGCCAGAGGGGCTACACCTTC. Its translation: CASSRAEGQRGYTF.

The chain links TRBV2 to TRBJ2-1; a weak D match, TRBD1 (6 bases). The CDR3 loop spans 18 amino acids. Trimming took 2 bases from V and 2 from J, leaving 19 bases between them. Germline assignment: CDR1 SNHLY and CDR2 FYNNEI. The CDR3 DNA reads as TGTGCCAGCAGTGAAAGGGGGTTGGAAATTCGCCCCTACAATGAGCAGTTCTTC. Its protein product is CASSERGLEIRPYNEQFF.

V is TRBV11-3 and J is TRBJ2-7, with 10 bases that match TRBD1. Germline CDR1 is SGHNT and CDR2 is YENEEA. The CDR3 length is 14 residues. J gave up 6 bases and V 1 base, and 3 bases lay outside the gene matches. CDR3 protein: CASSLGQGAGEQYF. The CDR3 DNA sequence: TGTGCCAGCAGCTTAGGACAGGGGGCCGGCGAGCAGTACTTC.

The V gene is TRBV6-4, the J gene TRBJ1-1, with a possible D match to TRBD1 (5 bases). Germline assignment: CDR1 MRHNA and CDR2 SNTAGT. V shed 0 bases and J shed 0 bases, with 8 bases lying between them. CDR3 size: 15 residues. This CDR3 is CASSDSTELNTEAFF. For the CDR3, the DNA is TGTGCCAGCAGTGACTCGACAGAATTGAACACTGAAGCTTTCTTT.

This chain joins TRBV5-1 and TRBJ2-7, with D tentatively TRBD2 (6 bases). The CDR3 consists of 14 residues. V gave up 7 bases and J gave up 2 bases, with 16 bases separating them. The V gene's germline CDR1 is SGHRS and CDR2 YFSETQ. The CDR3: CASGPGDLAYEQYF. The CDR3 region has the DNA TGCGCCAGCGGGCCGGGGGATCTGGCCTACGAGCAGTACTTC.

With regard to this clone: The sample holds other DNA sequences that translate to the same CDR3. CDR3 sequence: CASSAGTGSYEQYF. CDR3 nucleotide sequence: TGTGCCAGCAGCGCGGGGACAGGTTCCTACGAGCAGTACTTC. V and J are TRBV5-4 and TRBJ2-7; 8 nucleotides agree with TRBD1. The CDR3 spans 14 residues. Germline assignment: CDR1 SGHNT and CDR2 YYREEE (reference sequence). V lost 4 bases and J lost 1; bases outside the gene matches: 4.

This clone was seen only once. The V gene is TRBV6-6, the J gene TRBJ1-3, with D possibly being TRBD1 (6 bases). The CDR3 is 13 residues long. Germline CDR1 reads MNHNY; CDR2 reads SVGAGI (reference sequence). Trimming left V 6 bases short and J 2 bases short, with 8 bases between. This CDR3 is CASSQGTGNTIYF. The DNA of the CDR3 is TGTGCCAGCAGCCAGGGGACTGGAAACACCATATATTTT.

The chain has TRBV19 and TRBJ1-4; 9 bases map to TRBD1. Per the germline V gene, CDR1 is LNHDA and CDR2 is SQIVND (reference sequence). The CDR3 is 15 amino acids. V lost 6 bases and J lost 6; bases outside the gene matches: 8. CDR3 coding DNA: TGTGCCAGTAGATTGGGTGGGACAGGGCATGAAAAACTGTTTTTT. Its translation is CASRLGGTGHEKLFF.

The J gene is TRBJ2-7, the V gene TRBV3-1 (or the pseudogene TRBV3-2); 14 bases map to TRBD2. CDR1 is LGHDT and CDR2 is YNNKEL in the germline V gene (reference sequence). The CDR3 spans 18 residues. V lost 4 bases to trimming and J lost 4 bases; unmatched junction nucleotides: 12. CDR3 DNA sequence: TGTGCCAGCAGCCCGGGACTAGCGGGGGCCGGGGATTTATACGAGCAGTACTTC. Its translation is CASSPGLAGAGDLYEQYF.

The genes are TRBV5-1 and TRBJ1-6; tentative D call: TRBD1 (5 bases). The CDR3 has 14 residues. V lost 4 bases to trimming and J lost 7 bases, with 12 bases between them. Germline assignment: CDR1 SGHRS and CDR2 YFSETQ. The DNA for the CDR3 is TGCGCCAGCAGCGAAGGGGTAGGGAATTCACCCCTCCACTTT. It codes for CASSEGVGNSPLHF.